The clone carrying this TCR beta chain has just one count. A J-beta primer mix and a sample-barcoded 5' primer were used in a second PCR of about 6 to 12 cycles. TCRdb analysed the 5' RACE reads with MiXCR anew, one entry per CDR3 protein. The table shows 800,000 to 950,000 distinct CDR3 sequences, with about 48% occurring only once. Per germline, CDR1 MGHRA and CDR2 YSYEKL. V was clipped by 4 bases and J by 4 bases, with 19 bases between them. CDR3 size: 16 residues. This specimen comes from a study of blood T cells in healthy people across ages. The origin of this receptor is a man aged 30 to 39 in good health. This chain uses TRBV4-1 with TRBJ1-2; possible D gene TRBD1, 6 bases. Sequenced sample: blood. CDR3 in DNA: TGCGCCAGCAGCCCACCGGCAGGGGTCCCCGTCTATGGCTACACCTTC. It yields the protein CASSPPAGVPVYGYTF.